The entry below gives a single T cell receptor (beta chain) sequence along with its context. The sample belongs to a study of monozygotic twins with inflammatory bowel disease. Germline assignment: CDR1 MNHNY and CDR2 SVGAGI (reference sequence). The CDR3 is 12 amino acids. TCRdb re-called the 5' RACE reads and catalogs CDR3 proteins one per entry, DNA excluded. This sample's clone table lists hundreds of thousands of distinct CDR3 sequences. Sequenced input: blood. The clonotype was recovered from a human donor with ulcerative colitis or Crohn's disease, or a healthy co-twin of an affected twin (not recorded which). V usage is TRBV6-6 and J usage is TRBJ1-2; the D call from TCRdb, TRBD1, cannot be confirmed without DNA. CDR3 sequence reads: CASSYQGAGYTF.